What follows are 19 T cell receptor beta chains derived from one specimen sequenced in a study of blood T cell repertoires in COVID-19. Using immunoSEQ multiplex PCR, the repertoire was profiled, and TCRdb retains in-frame clones only, with some absent. The profile shows some 200,000 clones, 80% to 95% of them singletons. The sequenced sample consisted of peripheral blood. These receptors originate from a man aged 50-59 years with acute or convalescent COVID-19.

The J gene is TRBJ2-1, the V gene TRBV6-6; 7 bases are shared with TRBD2. V lost 4 bases and J lost 7; bases outside the gene matches: 7. Per germline, CDR1 MNHNY and CDR2 SVGAGI (reference sequence). The CDR3 contains 14 residues. Here the CDR3 reads CASSFPSGYNEQFF. The CDR3, as DNA: TGTGCCAGCAGTTTCCCTAGCGGCTATAATGAGCAGTTCTTC.

The V call is TRBV6-5, the J call TRBJ1-5; 11 bases agree with TRBD1. CDR1 is MNHEY and CDR2 is SVGAGI in the germline V gene. CDR3 size: 14 residues. The trim removed 11 bases at V and 6 bases at J, leaving 9 bases unmatched. The CDR3 nucleotides read TGTGCCTGCGGGGACAGGGGGTCCCCTCAGCCCCAGCATTTT. Its translation is CACGDRGSPQPQHF.

The chain uses TRBV28 and TRBJ2-1, with TRBD1 identical over 8 bases. Germline lookup yields CDR1 MDHEN and CDR2 SYDVKM. Trimming removed 5 bases from V and 6 bases from J; junction bases left unmatched: 9. The CDR3 is 15 residues long. The CDR3 is CASSKQGAARNEQFF. CDR3 sequence (DNA): TGTGCCAGCAGTAAGCAGGGGGCGGCCCGCAATGAGCAGTTCTTC.

In this sample, this clone turned up a few times. This chain connects TRBV28 to TRBJ2-3; 9 nucleotides match TRBD2. Germline CDR1 reads MDHEN; CDR2 reads SYDVKM. The CDR3 is 13 residues long. The V gene end was trimmed by 8 bases and the J gene end by 0 bases; junction bases not matched to a gene: 0. CDR3 amino acids: CASGLASTDTQYF. CDR3 coding DNA: TGTGCCAGCGGACTAGCGAGCACAGATACGCAGTATTTT. The full variable domain, its missing parts supplied by reference TRBV28 and TRBJ2-3, is DVKVTQSSRYLVKRTGEKVFLECVQDMDHENMFWYRQDPGLGLRLIYFSYDVKMKEKGDIPEGYSVSREKKERFSLILESASTNQTSMYLCASGLASTDTQYFGPGTRLTVL.

The rearrangement links TRBV10-1 to TRBJ2-7; 8 bases are a match to TRBD1. Germline CDR1 WNHNN, CDR2 SYGVQD (reference sequence). The V segment lost 5 bases and the J segment 3 bases; nucleotides outside the gene matches: 9. The CDR3 extends over 15 amino acids. The DNA of the CDR3 is TGCGCCAGCAGTACCGGGACAGGTGTGGGCTACGAGCAGTACTTC. This translates into CASSTGTGVGYEQYF.

This clone was counted a single time. This chain joins TRBV11-2 and TRBJ1-1; D is undetermined. The CDR3 loop spans 14 amino acids. V was clipped by 6 bases and J by 7 bases, with 18 bases between them. Germline values: CDR1 SGHAT, CDR2 FQNNGV. CDR3 nucleotide sequence: TGTGCCAGCAGTGTAGAGGGTTACAGAGGTGAAGCTTTCTTT. As protein: CASSVEGYRGEAFF.

The gene calls are TRBV6-1 and TRBJ1-5; D not resolved. The CDR3 runs to 14 residues. V lost 2 bases and J 5 bases, leaving 10 bases between the germline ends. Germline V gene lookup returns CDR1 MNHNS and CDR2 SASEGT. The CDR3: CASSERTGDQPQHF. CDR3 in DNA: TGTGCCAGCAGTGAAAGGACGGGAGATCAGCCCCAGCATTTT.

The CDR3 nucleotides are TGTGCCAGCAGTTTTAGCGGGGGGCCGGGCAATGAGCAGTTCTTC. Translated, it gives CASSFSGGPGNEQFF. The chain combines TRBV7-3 with TRBJ2-1, with 10 bases aligning to TRBD2. The CDR3 is 15 residues long. The germline V gene has CDR1 SGHTA and CDR2 FQGTGA. V was clipped by 6 bases and J by 6 bases; unmatched bases: 8.

Regarding this clone: Other DNA sequences in the sample encode the same CDR3. This chain connects TRBV6-5 to TRBJ2-1, with D tentatively TRBD2 (7 bases). CDR3 size: 15 residues. Trimming removed 8 bases from V and 3 bases from J, with 17 bases in between. Germline V gene sequence: CDR1 MNHEY, CDR2 SVGAGI. This CDR3 is CASGGGLANYNEQFF. The CDR3 DNA sequence: TGTGCCAGCGGGGGGGGGCTAGCGAACTACAATGAGCAGTTCTTC.

V and J are TRBV5-1 and TRBJ2-7, with TRBD2 identical over 12 bases. Germline CDR1 and CDR2: SGHRS and YFSETQ. This CDR3 has 14 amino acids. J was trimmed by 6 bases and V by 0 bases; bases with no gene match: 1. CDR3 nucleotide sequence: TGCGCCAGCAGCTTGGTGGGACTAGCGGGCGAGCAGTACTTC. Protein sequence: CASSLVGLAGEQYF.

This chain links TRBV5-1 with TRBJ2-1; 8 nucleotides agree with TRBD1. The CDR3 consists of 18 residues. V dropped 4 bases and J dropped 7; count of bases not matched to a gene: 19. Germline CDR1 reads SGHRS; CDR2 reads YFSETQ. CDR3 coding DNA: TGCGCCAGCAGCCCTAGATTTCCGGGATCAGGGGGCTCGAATGAGCAGTTCTTC. It codes for CASSPRFPGSGGSNEQFF.

This sequence joins TRBV11-2 and TRBJ2-5; TRBD2 is a possible D gene (5 bases). Trimming shortened V by 1 base and J by 2 bases, and 11 bases separated the two germline ends. This CDR3 has 15 amino acids. Per the germline V gene, CDR1 is SGHAT and CDR2 is FQNNGV. The CDR3 loop reads CASSLGPGSQETQYF. CDR3 DNA sequence: TGTGCCAGCAGCTTAGGTCCGGGATCTCAAGAGACCCAGTACTTC.

The chain employs TRBV29-1 and TRBJ2-1, with no clear D. The V and J ends lost 4 bases and 9 bases respectively, with 22 bases between them. CDR3 size: 15 residues. Germline CDR1 is SQVTM and CDR2 is ANQGSEA. This chain's CDR3 is CSVVTLLGAHGEQFF. The DNA for the CDR3 is TGCAGCGTTGTAACCTTACTCGGTGCCCATGGTGAGCAGTTCTTC.

CDR3 region: CASSRQLAGAYNEQFF. The CDR3 bases are TGCGCCAGCAGCCGTCAACTAGCGGGAGCTTACAATGAGCAGTTCTTC. This rearrangement joins TRBV4-1 to TRBJ2-1, with 11 bases identical to TRBD2. The CDR3 loop spans 16 amino acids. Germline V gives CDR1 MGHRA, CDR2 YSYEKL. The trim removed 4 bases at V and 4 bases at J, leaving 6 bases unmatched.

This clone has just one count. The chain has TRBV2 and TRBJ2-5; TRBD1 agrees at 9 bases. The V gene's germline CDR1 is SNHLY and CDR2 FYNNEI. V gave up 6 bases and J gave up 5 bases; unmatched junction bases: 10. The CDR3 runs to 15 residues. CDR3 residues: CASSGNRGRFETQYF. The CDR3 nucleotides are TGTGCCAGCAGCGGTAACAGGGGGCGTTTTGAGACCCAGTACTTC.

The chain uses TRBV10-3 and TRBJ2-5; D is unresolved. V lost 4 bases and J lost 4, with 19 bases in between. The CDR3 runs 16 residues. Germline V CDR1 and CDR2: ENHRY, SYGVKD. DNA of the CDR3: TGTGCCATCAGTGGAAGAGAGATGGGCCTTAGAGAGACCCAGTACTTC. It specifies CAISGREMGLRETQYF.

The chain is built from TRBV10-3 and TRBJ2-7; TRBD1 matches 12 bases. Germline V gene sequence: CDR1 ENHRY, CDR2 SYGVKD. Losses at the gene ends were 0 bases for V and 1 base for J; bases not matched to a gene: 7. This CDR3 is 18 amino acids long. The DNA of the CDR3 is TGTGCCATCAGTGAGTCTCCCGGGACAGGGGGCAGGTCCTACGAGCAGTACGTC. Translating gives CAISESPGTGGRSYEQYV.

The count of this clone is one. The rearrangement joins TRBV27 to TRBJ2-1; 11 bases line up with TRBD2. Per the germline V gene, CDR1 is MNHEY and CDR2 is SMNVEV (reference sequence). The CDR3 totals 20 residues. After removal of 4 bases from V and 0 bases from J, the junction contained 14 bases not matched to a gene. The CDR3: CASSSEKSGTSGSSYNEQFF. The CDR3 bases are TGTGCCAGCAGTTCCGAGAAATCCGGGACTAGCGGCAGCTCCTACAATGAGCAGTTCTTC.

DNA of the CDR3: TGTGCCAGCAGCTTTGGGGTTAGCGGGAGGGCAATTCCACCTTACGAGCAGTACTTC. Its translation: CASSFGVSGRAIPPYEQYF. The gene calls are TRBV7-6 and TRBJ2-7; TRBD2 aligns across 11 bases. The CDR3 is made up of 19 amino acids. Germline values: CDR1 SGHVS, CDR2 FNYEAQ. V shed 3 bases, J shed 4 bases, and the junction held 17 bases outside the gene matches.